This T cell receptor beta chain is drawn from a study of blood T cell repertoires in COVID-19. In the study overall: Samples taken during acute and convalescent COVID-19 were collected in the United States, Italy and Spain. T cells, B-cell-depleted T cells, or PBMCs supplied cDNA or gDNA.

This clone came up once. V was clipped by 3 bases and J by 2 bases, with 12 bases between them. Germline assignment: CDR1 SGHAT and CDR2 FQNNGV. The CDR3 has 15 residues. In the study's own analysis: Amplification of reference gene primers provided the estimated nucleated cell counts. Generated by immunoSEQ multiplex PCR, the TCRdb table keeps only in-frame clones and is missing some. The V and J calls and clone size were taken over from that table, and D and trimming were inferred from the DNA. The sample has over 200,000 clones, roughly 87% seen once. Sequenced: peripheral blood. The receptor's source is a woman aged 25-40 years with acute or convalescent COVID-19. The chain links TRBV11-2 to TRBJ2-3; TRBD2 is a possible D gene (6 bases). CDR3 in DNA: TGTGCCAGCAGCTTGGGACTCACCCTCACAGATACGCAGTATTTT. Its translation is CASSLGLTLTDTQYF.